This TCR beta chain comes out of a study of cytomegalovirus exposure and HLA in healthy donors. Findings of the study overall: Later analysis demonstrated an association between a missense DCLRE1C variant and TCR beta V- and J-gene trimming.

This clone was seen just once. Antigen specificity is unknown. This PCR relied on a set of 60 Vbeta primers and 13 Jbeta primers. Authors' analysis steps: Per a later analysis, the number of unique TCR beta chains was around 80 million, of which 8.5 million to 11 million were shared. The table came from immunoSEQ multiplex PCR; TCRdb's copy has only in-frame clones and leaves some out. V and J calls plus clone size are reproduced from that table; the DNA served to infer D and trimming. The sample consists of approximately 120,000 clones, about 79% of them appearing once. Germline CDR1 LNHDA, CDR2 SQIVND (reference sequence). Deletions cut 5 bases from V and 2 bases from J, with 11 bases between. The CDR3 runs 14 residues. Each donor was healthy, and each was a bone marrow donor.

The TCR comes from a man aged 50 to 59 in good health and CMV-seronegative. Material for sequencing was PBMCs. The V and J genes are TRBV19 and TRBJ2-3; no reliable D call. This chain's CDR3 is CASSLEAFTDTQYF. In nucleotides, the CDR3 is TGTGCCAGTAGTCTCGAAGCCTTCACAGATACGCAGTATTTT. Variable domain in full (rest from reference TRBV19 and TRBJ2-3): DGGITQSPKYLFRKEGQNVTLSCEQNLNHDAMYWYRQDPGQGLRLIYYSQIVNDFQKGDIAEGYSVSREKKESFPLTVTSAQKNPTAFYLCASSLEAFTDTQYFGPGTRLTVL.